This T cell receptor (beta chain) was sequenced for a study of blood T cell repertoires in COVID-19. Whole-study context: Acute and convalescent COVID-19 specimens originated in the United States, Italy and Spain. PBMCs, B-cell-depleted T cells, or T cells were the source of the cDNA or gDNA that made up the material.

Germline V gene sequence: CDR1 SNHLY, CDR2 FYNNEI. V was pared by 4 bases and J by 1 base, with 11 bases between. This CDR3 is built from 15 residues. Original analysis: Nucleated cell counts were estimated from reference gene primer amplification. The repertoire was sequenced with immunoSEQ multiplex PCR; TCRdb's copy has only in-frame clones and lacks some. That table gives V, J and clone size, and the DNA gave D and trimming. The table has about 87,000 clones, approximately 82% seen once. This receptor was taken from a woman aged 70 to 79 with acute or convalescent COVID-19. The sequencing sample was made of peripheral blood. The genes are TRBV2 and TRBJ1-5, with D tentatively TRBD1 (6 bases). CDR3 nucleotides: TGTGCCAGCAGTGTCGGGGGGGCGAGCAATCAGCCCCAGCATTTT. Protein sequence: CASSVGGASNQPQHF. Full variable domain (missing parts from reference TRBV2 and TRBJ1-5): EPEVTQTPSHQVTQMGQEVILRCVPISNHLYFYWYRQILGQKVEFLVSFYNNEISEKSEIFDDQFSVERPDGSNFTLKIRSTKLEDSAMYFCASSVGGASNQPQHFGDGTRLSIL.